What follows is one T cell receptor beta chain and its context. Antigen: not known. This entry is derived from a study of response to subunit inactivated influenza vaccine. From germline, CDR1 is SGHVS and CDR2 FQNEAQ. CDR3 size: 12 residues. V lost 0 bases and J lost 5, with 5 bases in between. TCRdb re-analysed the RT-PCR reads in MiXCR, keeping a single row per CDR3 protein. In the table there are approximately 500,000 distinct CDR3 sequences, approximately 22% of which are singletons. Study observations and caveats: Authors suggested each seasonal influenza vaccination recruits few new T cells.

This sample also belongs to another study, concerning T cells expressing NK-cell markers. That paper states: Generation of TCR beta cDNA was performed by 5'RACE template switching incorporating UMIs. Eight donors were sequenced, of whom seven were HCMV-seropositive, while the remaining one was HCMV-seronegative.

The V and J genes are TRBV7-8 and TRBJ2-7, with unresolved D. The sequence derives from a man in his fifties who received an inactivated influenza vaccine. The specimen comprised CD4+ T cells sorted from PBMCs, sampled about 13 days after vaccination. CDR3 nucleotide sequence: TGTGCCAGCAGCTTAGCCTGGGACGAGCAGTACTTC. Amino acid sequence: CASSLAWDEQYF. Based on the CDR3 plus reference TRBV7-8 and TRBJ2-7, the full variable domain is GAGVSQSPRYKVAKRGQDVALRCDPISGHVSLFWYQQALGQGPEFLTYFQNEAQLDKSGLPSDRFFAERPEGSVSTLKIQRTQQEDSAVYLCASSLAWDEQYFGPGTRLTVT.